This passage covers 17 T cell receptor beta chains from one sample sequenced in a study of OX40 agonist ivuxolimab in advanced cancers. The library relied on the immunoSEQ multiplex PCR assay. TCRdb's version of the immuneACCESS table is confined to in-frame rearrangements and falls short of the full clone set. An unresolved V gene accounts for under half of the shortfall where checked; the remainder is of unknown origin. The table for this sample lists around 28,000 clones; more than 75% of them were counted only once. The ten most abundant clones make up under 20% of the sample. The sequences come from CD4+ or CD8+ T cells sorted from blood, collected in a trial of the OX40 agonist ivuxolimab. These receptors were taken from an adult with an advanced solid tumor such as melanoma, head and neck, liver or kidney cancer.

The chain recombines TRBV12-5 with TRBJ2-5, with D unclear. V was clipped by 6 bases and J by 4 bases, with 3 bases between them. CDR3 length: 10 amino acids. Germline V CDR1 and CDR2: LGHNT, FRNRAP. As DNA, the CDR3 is TGTGCTAGTGGGGGAGAGACCCAGTACTTC. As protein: CASGGETQYF.

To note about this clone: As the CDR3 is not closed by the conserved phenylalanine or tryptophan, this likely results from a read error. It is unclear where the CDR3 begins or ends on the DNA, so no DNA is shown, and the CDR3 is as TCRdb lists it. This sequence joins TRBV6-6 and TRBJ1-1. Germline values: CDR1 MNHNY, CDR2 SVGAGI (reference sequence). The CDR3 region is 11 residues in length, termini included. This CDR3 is CASSPGGSKWV.

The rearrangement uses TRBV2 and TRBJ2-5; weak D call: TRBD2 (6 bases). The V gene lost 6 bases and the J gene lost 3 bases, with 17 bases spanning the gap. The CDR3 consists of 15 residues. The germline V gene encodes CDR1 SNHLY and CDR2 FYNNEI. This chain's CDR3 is CASSDAGSGEETQYF. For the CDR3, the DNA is TGTGCCAGCAGCGACGCCGGGTCGGGGGAAGAGACCCAGTACTTC.

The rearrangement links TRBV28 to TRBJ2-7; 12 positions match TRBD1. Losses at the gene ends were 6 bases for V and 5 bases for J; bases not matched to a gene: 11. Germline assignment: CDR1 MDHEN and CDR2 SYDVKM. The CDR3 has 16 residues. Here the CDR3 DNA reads TGTGCCAGCAGACCCTTACCGGGACAGGGGGCCGACGAGCAGTACTTC. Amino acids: CASRPLPGQGADEQYF. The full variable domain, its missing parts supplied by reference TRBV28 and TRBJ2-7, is DVKVTQSSRYLVKRTGEKVFLECVQDMDHENMFWYRQDPGLGLRLIYFSYDVKMKEKGDIPEGYSVSREKKERFSLILESASTNQTSMYLCASRPLPGQGADEQYFGPGTRLTVT.

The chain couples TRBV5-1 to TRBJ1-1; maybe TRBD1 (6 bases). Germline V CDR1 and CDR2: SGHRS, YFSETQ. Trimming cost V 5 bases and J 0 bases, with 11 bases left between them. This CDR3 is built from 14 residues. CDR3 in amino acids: CASRQGYMNTEAFF. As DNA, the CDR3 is TGCGCCAGCAGACAGGGATACATGAACACTGAAGCTTTCTTT.

The CDR3 nucleotides are TGTGCCAGCAGCCCACCCGTGGGGACATCCTACAATGAGCAGTTCTTC. This codes for CASSPPVGTSYNEQFF. The rearrangement links TRBV16 to TRBJ2-1; D possibly corresponds to TRBD1 (6 bases). In germline, CDR1 is KGHSY, CDR2 FQNENV. The germline V and J ends were trimmed by 4 bases and 1 base, with 14 bases remaining between them. The CDR3 is made up of 16 amino acids. The whole variable domain, remainder taken from reference TRBV16 and TRBJ2-1, is GEEVAQTPKHLVRGEGQKAKLYCAPIKGHSYVFWYQQVLKNEFKFLISFQNENVFDETGMPKERFSAKCLPNSPCSLEIQATKLEDSAVYFCASSPPVGTSYNEQFFGPGTRLTVL.

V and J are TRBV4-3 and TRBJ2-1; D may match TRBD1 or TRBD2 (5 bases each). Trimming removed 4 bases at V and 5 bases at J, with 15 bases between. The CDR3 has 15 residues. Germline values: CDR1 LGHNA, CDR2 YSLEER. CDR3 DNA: TGCGCCAGCAGCCCCCGTGGGGACCCCAACAATGAGCAGTTCTTC. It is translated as CASSPRGDPNNEQFF.

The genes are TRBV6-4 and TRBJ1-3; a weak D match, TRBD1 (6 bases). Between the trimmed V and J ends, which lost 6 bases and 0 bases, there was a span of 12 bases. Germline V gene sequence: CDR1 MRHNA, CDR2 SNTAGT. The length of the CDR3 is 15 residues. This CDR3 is CASSKTGDSGNTIYF. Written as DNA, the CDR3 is TGTGCCAGCAGCAAGACAGGCGACTCTGGAAACACCATATATTTT.

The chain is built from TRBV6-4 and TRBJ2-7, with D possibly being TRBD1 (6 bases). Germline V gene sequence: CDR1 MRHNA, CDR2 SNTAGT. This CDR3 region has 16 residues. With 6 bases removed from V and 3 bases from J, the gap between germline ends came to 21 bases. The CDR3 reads CASSRTGGGELYEQYF. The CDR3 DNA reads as TGTGCCAGCAGCCGTACGGGTGGGGGCGAACTCTACGAGCAGTACTTC.

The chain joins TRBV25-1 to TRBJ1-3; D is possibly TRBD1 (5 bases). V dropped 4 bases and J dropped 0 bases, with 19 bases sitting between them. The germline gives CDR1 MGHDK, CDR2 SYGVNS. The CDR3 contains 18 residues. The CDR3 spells CASSGLKGQGLSGNTIYF. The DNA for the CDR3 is TGTGCCAGCAGTGGCCTTAAAGGCCAGGGCCTCTCTGGAAACACCATATATTTT.

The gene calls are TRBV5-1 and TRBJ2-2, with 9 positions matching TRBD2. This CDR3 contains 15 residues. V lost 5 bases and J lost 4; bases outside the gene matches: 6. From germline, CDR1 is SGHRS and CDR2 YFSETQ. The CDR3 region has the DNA TGCGCCAGCAGACCGAGCGGGGGGCTCACCGGGGAGCTGTTTTTT. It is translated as CASRPSGGLTGELFF.

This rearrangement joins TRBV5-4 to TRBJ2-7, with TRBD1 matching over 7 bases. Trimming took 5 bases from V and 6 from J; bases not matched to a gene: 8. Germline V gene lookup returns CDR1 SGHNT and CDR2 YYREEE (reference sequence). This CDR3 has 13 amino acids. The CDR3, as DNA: TGTGCCAGCAGACTTGGGACAGTAGGCGAGCAGTACTTC. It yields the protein CASRLGTVGEQYF.

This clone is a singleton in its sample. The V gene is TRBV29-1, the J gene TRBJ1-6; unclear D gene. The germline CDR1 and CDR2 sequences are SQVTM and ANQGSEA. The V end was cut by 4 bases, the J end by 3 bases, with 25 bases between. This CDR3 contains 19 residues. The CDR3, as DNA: TGCAGCGTTGCTCAGGAGACCTTCGGAAGATCCTTCTATAATTCACCCCTCCACTTT. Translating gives CSVAQETFGRSFYNSPLHF.

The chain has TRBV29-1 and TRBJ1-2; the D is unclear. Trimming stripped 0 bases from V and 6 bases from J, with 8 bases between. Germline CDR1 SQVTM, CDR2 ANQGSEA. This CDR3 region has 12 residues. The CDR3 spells CSVEDSRDGYTF. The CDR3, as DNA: TGCAGCGTTGAAGATTCTCGTGATGGCTACACCTTC.

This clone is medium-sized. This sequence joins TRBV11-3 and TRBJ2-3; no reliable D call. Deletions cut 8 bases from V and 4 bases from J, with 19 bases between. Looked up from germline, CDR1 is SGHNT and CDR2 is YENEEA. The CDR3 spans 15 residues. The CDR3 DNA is TGTGCCAGCGAAGCTCCTGGGCCGTCCCCAGATACGCAGTATTTT. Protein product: CASEAPGPSPDTQYF.

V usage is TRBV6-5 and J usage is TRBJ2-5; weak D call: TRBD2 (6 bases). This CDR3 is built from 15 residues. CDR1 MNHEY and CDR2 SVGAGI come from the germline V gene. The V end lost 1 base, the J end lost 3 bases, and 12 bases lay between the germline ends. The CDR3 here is CASSYYSASEETQYF. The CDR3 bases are TGTGCCAGCAGTTACTACTCGGCTAGCGAAGAGACCCAGTACTTC.

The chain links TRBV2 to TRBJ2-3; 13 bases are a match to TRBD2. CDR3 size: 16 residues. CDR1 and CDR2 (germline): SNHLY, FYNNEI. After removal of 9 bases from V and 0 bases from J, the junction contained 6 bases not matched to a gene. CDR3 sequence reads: CARTPGLAGSTDTQYF. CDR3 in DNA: TGTGCCAGGACCCCGGGACTAGCGGGGAGCACAGATACGCAGTATTTT.